A selection of T cell receptor beta chains follows, all from one sample in a study of CD8 T cells in ankylosing spondylitis. One entry per CDR3 protein, called by TCRdb with MiXCR from the 5' RACE reads. This sample yields under 300,000 distinct CDR3 sequences, of which about 18% are seen a single time; about a third belongs to the top ten. The material sequenced was blood, either unsorted or a sorted T cell fraction (not recorded which). The origin of the receptors is a male donor with ankylosing spondylitis or in good health (not recorded which). CDR3s include the opening cysteine and the closing phenylalanine or tryptophan. Fields, in order: CDR3 protein, CDR3 DNA, clone size, V gene, J gene, D gene. A D gene is named only where the DNA matches it firmly. Expanded clones are given a class, and other clones once, few, many or no size at all.

CDR3: CASSFSDLVYNEQFF
DNA: TGTGCCAGCAGTTTCTCTGACTTAGTCTACAATGAGCAGTTCTTC
size: .
V: TRBV12-3/TRBV12-4
J: TRBJ2-1
D: .

CDR3: CASSLTSRNEQFF
DNA: TGTGCCAGCAGTTTGACATCGCGCAATGAGCAGTTCTTC
size: few
V: TRBV6-5
J: TRBJ2-1
D: .

CDR3: CSARGFGTNNEQFF
DNA: TGCAGTGCTAGGGGATTCGGGACTAACAATGAGCAGTTCTTC
size: few
V: TRBV20-1
J: TRBJ2-1
D: TRBD2

CDR3: CATSDTEAFF
DNA: TGTGCCACCAGTGACACTGAAGCTTTCTTT
size: .
V: TRBV24-1
J: TRBJ1-1
D: .

CDR3: CASRKNTEAFF
DNA: TGTGCCAGTAGGAAGAACACTGAAGCTTTCTTT
size: .
V: TRBV19
J: TRBJ1-1
D: .

CDR3: CASSLYRGGETQYF
DNA: TGTGCCAGCAGTCTATACAGGGGTGGAGAGACCCAGTACTTC
size: few
V: TRBV12-3/TRBV12-4
J: TRBJ2-5
D: TRBD1

CDR3: CASSLVSGLVTLSYNEQFF
DNA: TGCGCCAGCAGCTTGGTCTCCGGACTAGTTACATTATCCTACAATGAGCAGTTCTTC
size: few
V: TRBV5-1
J: TRBJ2-1
D: TRBD2

CDR3: CASNTAISNEQFF
DNA: TGTGCCAGCAACACCGCGATCAGCAATGAGCAGTTCTTC
size: .
V: TRBV7-6
J: TRBJ2-1
D: .

CDR3: CASSLVAGLAGPQETQYF
DNA: TGTGCCAGCAGCTTGGTAGCCGGACTAGCGGGACCGCAAGAGACCCAGTACTTC
size: few
V: TRBV5-4
J: TRBJ2-5
D: TRBD2

CDR3: CASSLPPDRGYEQYF
DNA: TGTGCCAGCAGCTTACCTCCTGACAGGGGCTACGAGCAGTACTTC
size: .
V: TRBV7-9
J: TRBJ2-7
D: TRBD1

CDR3: CSARDERISSYNEQFF
DNA: TGCAGTGCTAGAGATGAGCGGATAAGCTCCTACAATGAGCAGTTCTTC
size: .
V: TRBV20-1
J: TRBJ2-1
D: .

CDR3: CASSLGLAGVSYEQYF
DNA: TGTGCCAGCAGCCTCGGACTAGCGGGAGTTTCCTACGAGCAGTACTTC
size: few
V: TRBV28
J: TRBJ2-7
D: TRBD2

CDR3: CATRGEGNEQFF
DNA: TGTGCCACCAGGGGGGAAGGCAATGAGCAGTTCTTC
size: .
V: TRBV24-1
J: TRBJ2-1
D: .